The next 8 T cell receptor beta chains were all read from a single sample in a study of control samples from healthy donors and cancer patients. The repertoire was sequenced with immunoSEQ multiplex PCR; TCRdb's copy has only in-frame clones and lacks some. The sample totals approximately 190,000 clones. The specimen sequenced was blood. Receptor source: a woman in her 30s in good health.

J is TRBJ1-1 and V is TRBV29-1; D unresolved. Germline V CDR1 and CDR2: SQVTM, ANQGSEA. The CDR3 runs to 9 residues. The V gene lost 2 bases and the J gene lost 11 bases, with 6 bases spanning the gap. CDR3 sequence reads: CSVELGAFF. CDR3 coding DNA: TGCAGCGTTGAATTAGGGGCTTTCTTT.

The gene calls are TRBV7-2 and TRBJ2-5; 8 bases are a match to TRBD1. This CDR3 is built from 15 residues. Losses at the gene ends were 0 bases for V and 5 bases for J; bases not matched to a gene: 5. Per the germline V gene, CDR1 is SGHTA and CDR2 is FQGNSA. The CDR3 DNA is TGTGCCAGCAGCTTAGCGCGACAGGGGCACGAGACCCAGTACTTC. Protein sequence: CASSLARQGHETQYF.

Points on this clone: At the DNA level, this CDR3 is encoded by other sequences in the same sample as well. The chain has TRBV5-1 and TRBJ2-7; D is unclear. The V and J ends lost 0 bases and 4 bases respectively, with 5 bases between them. Germline V CDR1 and CDR2: SGHRS, YFSETQ. The CDR3 is made up of 12 amino acids. CDR3 nucleotides: TGCGCCAGCAGCTTGGTGGGGTACGAGCAGTACTTC. Translated: CASSLVGYEQYF.

This sequence joins TRBV5-1 and TRBJ1-4; no clear D gene. V lost 1 base and J 3 bases, leaving 19 bases between the germline ends. CDR1 and CDR2 from the germline V gene are SGHRS and YFSETQ. This CDR3 has 18 residues. This chain's CDR3 is CASSLIITGTAPNEKLFF. The CDR3 DNA sequence: TGCGCCAGCAGCTTGATAATAACGGGCACAGCCCCTAATGAAAAACTGTTTTTT.

On this clone itself: The sample holds other DNA sequences that translate to the same CDR3. The chain links TRBV24-1 to TRBJ1-1; D gene ambiguous. This CDR3 is built from 13 residues. In germline, CDR1 is KGHDR, CDR2 SFDVKD. The ends were cut back, 4 bases at V and 0 bases at J, with 5 bases in the middle. CDR3 sequence (DNA): TGTGCCACCAGTGACTACATGAACACTGAAGCTTTCTTT. Translating it yields CATSDYMNTEAFF.

The rearrangement uses TRBV7-9 and TRBJ2-1; the D is unclear. Trimming took off 4 bases at V and 4 bases at J, with 8 bases between the two ends. The CDR3 length is 13 residues. The germline V gene has CDR1 SEHNR and CDR2 FQNEAQ (reference sequence). CDR3 in amino acids: CASSSVLYNEQFF. DNA for the CDR3: TGTGCCAGCAGCTCCGTGTTGTACAATGAGCAGTTCTTC. The variable domain in full, completed from reference TRBV7-9 and TRBJ2-1, reads DTGVSQNPRHKITKRGQNVTFRCDPISEHNRLYWYRQTLGQGPEFLTYFQNEAQLEKSRLLSDRFSAERPKGSFSTLEIQRTEQGDSAMYLCASSSVLYNEQFFGPGTRLTVL.

The chain employs TRBV5-1 and TRBJ2-7; D is perhaps TRBD1 or TRBD2 (7 bases each). This CDR3 comprises 14 residues. V lost 3 bases and J 2 bases, leaving 12 bases between the germline ends. Germline lookup yields CDR1 SGHRS and CDR2 YFSETQ. The CDR3 loop reads CASSWSGGAYEQYF. The CDR3 region has the DNA TGCGCCAGCAGCTGGTCAGGGGGGGCCTACGAGCAGTACTTC. Looking up the rest from reference TRBV5-1 and TRBJ2-7 gives the full variable domain: KAGVTQTPRYLIKTRGQQVTLSCSPISGHRSVSWYQQTPGQGLQFLFEYFSETQRNKGNFPGRFSGRQFSNSRSEMNVSTLELGDSALYLCASSWSGGAYEQYFGPGTRLTVT.

The rearrangement joins TRBV5-6 to TRBJ1-5; TRBD1 matches 7 bases. V lost 3 bases and J lost 2; bases outside the gene matches: 2. Looked up from germline, CDR1 is SGHDT and CDR2 is YYEEEE. The CDR3 runs to 14 residues. The CDR3 reads CASSSGTGNQPQHF. The CDR3, as DNA: TGTGCCAGCAGCTCCGGGACAGGCAATCAGCCCCAGCATTTT.